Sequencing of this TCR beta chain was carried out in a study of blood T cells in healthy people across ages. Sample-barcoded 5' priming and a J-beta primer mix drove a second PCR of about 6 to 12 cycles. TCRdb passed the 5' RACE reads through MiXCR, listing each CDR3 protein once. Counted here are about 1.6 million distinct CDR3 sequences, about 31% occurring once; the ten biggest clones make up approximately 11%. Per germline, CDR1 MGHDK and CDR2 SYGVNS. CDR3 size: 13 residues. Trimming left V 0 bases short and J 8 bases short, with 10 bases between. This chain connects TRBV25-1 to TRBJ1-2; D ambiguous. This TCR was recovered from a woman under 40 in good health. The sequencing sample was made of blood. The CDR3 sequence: CASSEYKGGGYTF. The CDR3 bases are TGTGCCAGCAGTGAATATAAGGGAGGGGGCTACACCTTC.